The rows below give T cell receptor beta chains drawn from one sample of a study of T cell changes during pregnancy in multiple sclerosis. The method was immunoSEQ multiplex PCR; TCRdb's version includes in-frame clones alone and lacks a portion of them. The sample holds just under 20,000 clones; 70% to 90% are singletons and the top ten take about 8%. The sequenced sample was CD8+ T cells from peripheral blood mononuclear cells, obtained in the second trimester of pregnancy. Every receptor here comes from a female donor in good health, enrolled as a control in a pregnancy study. Each CDR3 is given with its conserved first and last residue. Fields, in order: J gene, D gene, clone size, V gene, CDR3 length, CDR3 protein, CDR3 DNA. D genes are given only for firm matches. Clone sizes are given selectively: once, few, many, or a class where the clone is expanded.

TRBJ2-1 TRBD2 - TRBV6-4 15 CASSLAGGGYNEQFF TGTGCCAGCAGTCTAGCGGGAGGAGGGTACAATGAGCAGTTCTTC
TRBJ2-5 TRBD2 few TRBV9 16 CASSVAEAGAQETQYF TGTGCCAGCAGCGTAGCGGAAGCGGGGGCACAAGAGACCCAGTACTTC
TRBJ2-5 TRBD1 - TRBV15 16 CATTNDRGPPEETQYF TGTGCCACCACCAACGACAGGGGCCCACCCGAGGAGACCCAGTACTTC
TRBJ2-3 TRBD2 - TRBV30 15 CAWSALAGGPDTQYF TGTGCCTGGAGTGCTCTAGCGGGGGGGCCAGATACGCAGTATTTT
TRBJ2-7 TRBD1 - TRBV4-1 15 CASSQERDSSYEQYF TGCGCCAGCAGCCAAGAAAGGGACAGCTCCTACGAGCAGTACTTC
TRBJ1-4 - - TRBV27 16 CASSLSIAAANEKLFF TGTGCCAGCAGTTTATCGATCGCGGCAGCTAATGAAAAACTGTTTTTT
TRBJ2-7 - - TRBV19 16 CASSISPGGTSYEQYF TGTGCCAGTAGTATATCCCCTGGCGGCACCTCCTACGAGCAGTACTTC
TRBJ1-1 - - TRBV20-1 11 CSAPQQGGAFF TGCAGTGCTCCACAACAGGGCGGAGCTTTCTTT
TRBJ1-5 - - TRBV2 14 CASSDNEESQPQHF TGTGCCAGCAGTGATAATGAGGAGAGTCAGCCCCAGCATTTT
TRBJ1-1 - - TRBV5-6 14 CASSSPQQNTEAFF TGTGCCAGCAGCTCCCCACAGCAGAACACTGAAGCTTTCTTT
TRBJ1-5 - - TRBV21-1 15 CASSPRAGENQPQHF TGTGCCAGCAGCCCTAGAGCAGGGGAAAATCAGCCCCAGCATTTT
TRBJ2-3 TRBD2 - TRBV10-1 21 CASSESPGLAGVWWSGDTQYF TGCGCCAGCAGTGAGTCACCGGGACTAGCGGGAGTCTGGTGGTCGGGAGATACGCAGTATTTT
TRBJ2-1 TRBD2 - TRBV6-5 15 CASSYGPGGGNEQFF TGTGCCAGCAGTTACGGGCCGGGAGGCGGGAATGAGCAGTTCTTC
TRBJ1-1 - - TRBV6-1 11 CARGAGVEAFF TGTGCGAGAGGGGCAGGGGTTGAAGCTTTCTTT
TRBJ2-7 TRBD1 - TRBV2 13 CASQDRGRHEQYF TGTGCCTCCCAGGACAGGGGGCGGCACGAGCAGTACTTC
TRBJ2-3 - - TRBV30 12 CAWRIWPDTQYF TGTGCCTGGAGGATTTGGCCAGATACGCAGTATTTT
TRBJ2-1 - - TRBV6-4 11 CASSDRNEQFF TGTGCCAGCAGTGACCGTAATGAGCAGTTCTTC
TRBJ2-7 - - TRBV5-6 14 CASSWDSAHYEQYF TGTGCCAGCAGCTGGGACTCGGCCCACTACGAGCAGTACTTC
TRBJ2-3 - - TRBV5-4 15 CASSLGTTVGDTQYF TGTGCCAGCAGCTTGGGGACAACGGTCGGAGATACGCAGTATTTT
TRBJ2-1 - once TRBV2 19 CASSLPSSEDRLSYNEQFF TGTGCCAGCAGTCTTCCGTCTAGCGAAGACCGTTTGTCCTACAATGAGCAGTTCTTC
TRBJ1-4 - - TRBV7-9 11 CASSSQEKLFF TGTGCCAGCAGCTCCCAGGAAAAACTGTTTTTT
TRBJ2-1 - - TRBV6-5 14 CASSYEGLGNEQFF TGTGCCAGCAGTTACGAGGGTTTGGGGAATGAGCAGTTCTTC
TRBJ1-4 TRBD1 - TRBV14 14 CASSPRDRVAKLFF TGTGCCAGCAGCCCACGGGACAGGGTGGCAAAACTGTTTTTT
TRBJ1-2 TRBD1 - TRBV7-9 16 CASSSLYRDRGPGYTF TGTGCCAGCAGTTCCCTCTACCGGGACAGGGGCCCCGGCTACACCTTC
TRBJ2-7 - - TRBV10-3 12 CAISDSSYEQYF TGTGCCATCAGTGACAGCTCCTACGAGCAGTACTTC
TRBJ2-7 TRBD1 - TRBV7-9 18 CASSLKDRGISGSYEQYF TGTGCCAGCAGCTTAAAGGACAGGGGAATCTCAGGGTCCTACGAGCAGTACTTC
TRBJ1-1 - - TRBV6-5 11 CASNKGDLAFF TGTGCCAGCAACAAAGGAGATTTGGCTTTCTTT
TRBJ2-5 - - TRBV14 13 CASSQQGSDTQYF TGTGCCAGCAGCCAGCAGGGATCGGACACCCAGTACTTC
TRBJ2-2 TRBD1 - TRBV4-1 16 CASSQSIGGDTGELFF TGCGCCAGCAGCCAATCTATAGGGGGCGATACCGGGGAGCTGTTTTTT
TRBJ2-1 TRBD2 - TRBV9 16 CASSVEGTSAGNEQFF TGTGCCAGCAGCGTAGAGGGAACTAGCGCAGGCAATGAGCAGTTCTTC
TRBJ2-5 TRBD1 - TRBV7-9 15 CASSISRTGGETQYF TGTGCCAGCAGCATTAGCCGGACAGGGGGGGAGACCCAGTACTTC
TRBJ2-1 TRBD2 - TRBV6-4 15 CASSDGLAGDNEQFF TGTGCCAGCAGTGATGGGCTAGCGGGAGATAATGAGCAGTTCTTC
TRBJ2-1 TRBD1 - TRBV4-1 14 CASSPVDRANEQFF TGCGCCAGCAGCCCGGTCGACAGGGCTAATGAGCAGTTCTTC
TRBJ2-7 - - TRBV27 11 CASSFRSEQYF TGTGCCAGCAGTTTCCGGAGCGAGCAGTACTTC
TRBJ2-1 - once TRBV29-1 14 CSVEAGGSYNEQFF TGCAGCGTTGAAGCAGGGGGGAGTTACAATGAGCAGTTCTTC
TRBJ2-7 TRBD1 - TRBV7-9 14 CASSLGQGVDEQYF TGTGCCAGCAGCTTAGGACAGGGGGTGGACGAGCAGTACTTC
TRBJ2-3 TRBD1 - TRBV15 15 CATSREQGATDTQYF TGTGCCACCAGCAGAGAACAGGGGGCCACAGATACGCAGTATTTT
TRBJ2-1 - - TRBV27 13 CASSLSSANEQFF TGTGCCAGCAGTTTATCTAGCGCAAATGAGCAGTTCTTC
TRBJ2-5 - - TRBV14 15 CASSQGYLLVETQYF TGTGCCAGCAGCCAAGGTTACTTGTTGGTCGAGACCCAGTACTTC
TRBJ2-3 TRBD2 few TRBV6-1 16 CASSAQLAGGADTQYF TGTGCCAGCAGTGCACAACTAGCGGGGGGTGCAGATACGCAGTATTTT
TRBJ1-2 - - TRBV19 15 CASSPYGEANYGYTF TGTGCCAGTAGCCCCTACGGGGAAGCTAACTATGGCTACACCTTC